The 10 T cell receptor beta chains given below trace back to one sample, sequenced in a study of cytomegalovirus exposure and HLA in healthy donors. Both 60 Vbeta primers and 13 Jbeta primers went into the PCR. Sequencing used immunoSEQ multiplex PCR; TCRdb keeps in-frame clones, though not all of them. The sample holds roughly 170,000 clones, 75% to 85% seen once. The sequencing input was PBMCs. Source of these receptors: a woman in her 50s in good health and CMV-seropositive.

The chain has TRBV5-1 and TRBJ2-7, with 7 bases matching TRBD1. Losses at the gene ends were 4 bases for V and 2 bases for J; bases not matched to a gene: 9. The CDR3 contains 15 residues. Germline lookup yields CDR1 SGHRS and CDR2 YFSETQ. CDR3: CASSLNRGIPYEQYF. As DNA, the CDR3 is TGCGCCAGCAGCCTGAACAGGGGAATTCCCTACGAGCAGTACTTC.

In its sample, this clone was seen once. The DNA for the CDR3 is TGCAGCGTTGGTGGGGGCAGCGCTGGCTACACCTTC. Translated, it gives CSVGGGSAGYTF. This rearrangement joins TRBV29-1 to TRBJ1-2; possibly TRBD1 for D (6 bases). V shed 4 bases and J shed 7 bases, with 13 bases lying between them. The germline gives CDR1 SQVTM, CDR2 ANQGSEA. This CDR3 region has 12 residues.

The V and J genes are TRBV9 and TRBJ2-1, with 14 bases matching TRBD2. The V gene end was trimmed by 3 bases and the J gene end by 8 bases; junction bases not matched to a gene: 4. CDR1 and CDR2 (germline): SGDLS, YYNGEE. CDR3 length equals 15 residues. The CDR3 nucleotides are TGTGCCAGCAGCGCCGGACTAGCGGGGGGTGATGAGCAGTTCTTC. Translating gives CASSAGLAGGDEQFF. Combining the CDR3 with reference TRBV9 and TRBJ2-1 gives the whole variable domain DSGVTQTPKHLITATGQRVTLRCSPRSGDLSVYWYQQSLDQGLQFLIQYYNGEERAKGNILERFSAQQFPDLHSELNLSSLELGDSALYFCASSAGLAGGDEQFFGPGTRLTVL.

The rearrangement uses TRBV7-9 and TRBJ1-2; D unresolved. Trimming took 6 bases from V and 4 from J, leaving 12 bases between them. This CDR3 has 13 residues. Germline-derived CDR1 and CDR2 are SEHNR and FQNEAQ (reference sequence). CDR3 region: CASSQTYGYGYTF. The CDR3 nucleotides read TGTGCCAGCAGTCAAACGTACGGCTATGGCTACACCTTC.

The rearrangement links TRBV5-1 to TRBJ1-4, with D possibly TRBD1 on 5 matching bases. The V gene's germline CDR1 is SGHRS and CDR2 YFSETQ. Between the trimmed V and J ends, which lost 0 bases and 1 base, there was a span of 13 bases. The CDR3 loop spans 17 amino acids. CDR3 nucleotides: TGCGCCAGCAGCTTGGCGGGGACTACTAGAACTAATGAAAAACTGTTTTTT. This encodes CASSLAGTTRTNEKLFF. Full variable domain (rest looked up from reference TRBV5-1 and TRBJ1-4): KAGVTQTPRYLIKTRGQQVTLSCSPISGHRSVSWYQQTPGQGLQFLFEYFSETQRNKGNFPGRFSGRQFSNSRSEMNVSTLELGDSALYLCASSLAGTTRTNEKLFFGSGTQLSVL.

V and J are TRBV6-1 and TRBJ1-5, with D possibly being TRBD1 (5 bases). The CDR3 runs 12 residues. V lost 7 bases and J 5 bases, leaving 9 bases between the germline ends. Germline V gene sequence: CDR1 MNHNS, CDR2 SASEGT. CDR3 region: CASNQGYQPQHF. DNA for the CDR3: TGTGCCAGCAACCAGGGTTATCAGCCCCAGCATTTT.

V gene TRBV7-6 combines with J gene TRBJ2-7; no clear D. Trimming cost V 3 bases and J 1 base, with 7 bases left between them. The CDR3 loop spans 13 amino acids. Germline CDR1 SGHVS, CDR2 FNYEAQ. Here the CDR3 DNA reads TGTGCCAGCAGCTTCCCAGGTTCCTACGAGCAGTACTTC. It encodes CASSFPGSYEQYF.

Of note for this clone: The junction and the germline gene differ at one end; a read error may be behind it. The CDR3 reads CASSLNTNAEAFF. In DNA form, the CDR3 reads TGTGCCAGCAGTTTAAACACGAACGCTGAAGCTTTCTTT. This chain uses TRBV27 with TRBJ1-1, with D unresolved. Looked up from germline, CDR1 is MNHEY and CDR2 is SMNVEV (reference sequence). The CDR3 length is 13 residues.

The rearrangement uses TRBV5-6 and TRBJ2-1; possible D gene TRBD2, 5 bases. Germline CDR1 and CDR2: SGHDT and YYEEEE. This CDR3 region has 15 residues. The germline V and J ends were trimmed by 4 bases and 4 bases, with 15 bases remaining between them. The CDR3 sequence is CASSVDLRRYNEQFF. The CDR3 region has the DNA TGTGCCAGCAGCGTCGACTTGAGGAGGTACAATGAGCAGTTCTTC.

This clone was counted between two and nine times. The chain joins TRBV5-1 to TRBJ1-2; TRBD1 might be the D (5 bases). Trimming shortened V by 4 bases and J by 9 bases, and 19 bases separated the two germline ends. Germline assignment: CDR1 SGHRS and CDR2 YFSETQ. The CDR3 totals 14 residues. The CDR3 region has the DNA TGCGCCAGCAGCCCTTTGGGGGAGCGGGGAAGCTACACCTTC. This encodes CASSPLGERGSYTF.